The clone carrying this T cell receptor (beta chain) showed up many times. Its antigen is undetermined. This sample was included in a study of blood T cells in healthy people across ages. Findings and limits, study-wide: Per-million-T-cell TCR beta diversity fell roughly linearly with age. Naive T cell percentage showed a strong correlation with the diversity of TCR beta.

A J-beta primer mix and a sample-barcoded 5' primer were used in a second PCR of roughly 6 to 12 cycles. Each cDNA molecule carried a tag from a template-switch adaptor that contained 12 random nucleotides. TCRdb re-called the 5' RACE reads with MiXCR, one entry per CDR3 protein. The sample lists about 780,000 distinct CDR3 sequences; roughly 26% were seen once. These data are also associated with another study on T cells of mothers and their children. That paper adds: The authors found no persistent microchimeric T cell clones.

The TCR sequence derives from a boy younger than 18 in good health. Sequencing was carried out using blood.

As DNA, the CDR3 is TGCAGCGTCCAGGGGGCAGATACGCAGTATTTT. Translated, it gives CSVQGADTQYF. The J gene is TRBJ2-3, the V gene TRBV29-1, with 7 bases matching TRBD1. The germline gives CDR1 SQVTM, CDR2 ANQGSEA. V was clipped by 6 bases and J by 4 bases; unmatched bases: 1. The CDR3 sequence is 11 residues long.